The next 15 T cell receptor beta chains were all read from a single sample in a study of T-cell reconstitution after alpha-beta-depleted transplantation in children. During its preparation, the TCRbeta library received unique molecular identifiers. Using its own MiXCR run on the PCR reads, TCRdb lists one record per CDR3 protein. In the table there are about 830,000 distinct CDR3 sequences, roughly 15% of which are singletons. The sample here was PBMCs, mostly from graft donor cells, taken 360 days after TCRalphabeta/CD19-depleted stem cell transplant. These receptor sequences come from a male patient younger than 18 who had a stem cell transplant for acute lymphoblastic leukemia, so the T cells may come from the graft donor.

The V and J genes are TRBV20-1 and TRBJ2-7; 8 bases line up with TRBD2. This CDR3 spans 16 amino acids. J gave up 0 bases and V 0 bases, and 7 bases lay outside the gene matches. Germline CDR1 reads DFQATT; CDR2 reads SNEGSKA (reference sequence). The CDR3 DNA sequence: TGCAGTGCTAGAGATTTTGCGGGGGGACCCTCCTACGAGCAGTACTTC. Translated, it gives CSARDFAGGPSYEQYF.

This clonotype was recorded at least ten times. V usage is TRBV12-3 or TRBV12-4 and J usage is TRBJ1-5; D is perhaps TRBD1 (6 bases). The CDR3 covers 15 residues. The V end lost 2 bases, the J end lost 5 bases, and 13 bases lay between the germline ends. The CDR3 reads CASSLRWDNYQPQHF. The CDR3 DNA reads as TGTGCCAGCAGTTTAAGGTGGGACAATTATCAGCCCCAGCATTTT.

This clonotype was seen repeatedly, ten times or more. This sequence joins TRBV29-1 and TRBJ2-1; D ambiguous. Between the trimmed V and J ends, which lost 4 bases and 5 bases, there was a span of 6 bases. Germline lookup yields CDR1 SQVTM and CDR2 ANQGSEA. This CDR3 spans 11 amino acids. CDR3 bases: TGCAGCGTTGTGACTCACAATGAGCAGTTCTTC. This encodes CSVVTHNEQFF.

The chain employs TRBV20-1 and TRBJ2-4; D is unclear. Germline CDR1 reads DFQATT; CDR2 reads SNEGSKA (reference sequence). The CDR3 extends over 14 amino acids. The ends were cut back, 1 base at V and 6 bases at J, with 13 bases in the middle. CDR3 nucleotides: TGCAGTGCTAGAGCGGCAAAACTCCTAAACATTCAGTACTTC. Translated: CSARAAKLLNIQYF.

This clonotype was counted a few times. V usage is TRBV20-1 and J usage is TRBJ2-5; 10 positions match TRBD2. The junction had 6 bases not matched to a gene; V was cut back by 3 bases and J by 5 bases. The CDR3 sequence is 14 residues long. In germline, CDR1 is DFQATT, CDR2 SNEGSKA (reference sequence). CDR3 loop: CSARGEAGGETQYF. The CDR3 DNA reads as TGCAGTGCTAGGGGGGAAGCGGGAGGGGAGACCCAGTACTTC.

The chain combines TRBV7-3 with TRBJ2-3; maybe TRBD2 (6 bases). Germline V gene sequence: CDR1 SGHTA, CDR2 FQGTGA. This CDR3 spans 15 amino acids. V lost 5 bases and J lost 6, with 18 bases in between. The chain's CDR3 is CASSIWTGERDTQYF. CDR3 coding DNA: TGTGCCAGCAGCATATGGACGGGGGAACGGGATACGCAGTATTTT.

The CDR3 DNA sequence: TGTGCCAGCAGCTTGGGGTCTAGCGGAAGCACAGATACGCAGTATTTT. It encodes CASSLGSSGSTDTQYF. V usage is TRBV5-6 and J usage is TRBJ2-3, with 7 bases that match TRBD2. Germline-derived CDR1 and CDR2 are SGHDT and YYEEEE. The CDR3 runs to 16 residues. Unmatched junction bases numbered 4, after V lost 0 bases and J lost 0 bases.

The chain is built from TRBV5-5 and TRBJ1-3; 9 nucleotides match TRBD1. CDR1 is SGHKS and CDR2 is YYEKEE in the germline V gene (reference sequence). V lost 4 bases, J lost 5 bases, and 13 bases stayed unmatched. This CDR3 has 17 amino acids. For the CDR3, the DNA is TGTGCCAGCAGCCTGTCCTCCGGGACAGGGAAGAGAAACACCATATATTTT. Protein product: CASSLSSGTGKRNTIYF.

The rearrangement joins TRBV4-2 to TRBJ1-1; a possible D gene is TRBD1 (6 bases). Germline lookup yields CDR1 LGHNA and CDR2 YNFKEQ. This CDR3 has 16 amino acids. Trimming removed 0 bases at V and 1 base at J, with 12 bases between. As DNA, the CDR3 is TGTGCCAGCAGCCAAGAGGGGGCCAGGGAGAACACTGAAGCTTTCTTT. Amino acid sequence: CASSQEGARENTEAFF.

The chain is built from TRBV29-1 and TRBJ2-1, with 7 bases aligning to TRBD2. V dropped 3 bases and J dropped 7; count of bases not matched to a gene: 6. Per the germline V gene, CDR1 is SQVTM and CDR2 is ANQGSEA. There are 13 residues in the CDR3. As DNA, the CDR3 is TGCAGCGTTGAGGGGGGGAACACGAATGAGCAGTTCTTC. The encoded protein is CSVEGGNTNEQFF.

As to this clonotype: Just one base apart from a much larger clone, this may be a read error. J is TRBJ2-7 and V is TRBV10-2; 8 bases match TRBD2. Looked up from germline, CDR1 is WSHSY and CDR2 is SAAADI. The CDR3 runs to 14 residues. Trimming took 6 bases from V and 8 from J; bases not matched to a gene: 12. CDR3 coding DNA: TGCGCCAGCAGAACCCAGGGACTAGTAGACAAGCAGTACTTC. This encodes CASRTQGLVDKQYF.

The chain couples TRBV20-1 to TRBJ2-5; D is ambiguous. Germline assignment: CDR1 DFQATT and CDR2 SNEGSKA (reference sequence). This CDR3 spans 14 amino acids. The V gene lost 2 bases and the J gene lost 4 bases, with 14 bases spanning the gap. The CDR3 DNA reads as TGCAGTGCTAGATGGCGGAGCCCGCGAGAGACCCAGTACTTC. This gives the protein CSARWRSPRETQYF.

The chain carries TRBV13 and TRBJ2-5; D is possibly TRBD2 (5 bases). Germline lookup yields CDR1 PRHDT and CDR2 FYEKMQ (reference sequence). The CDR3 has 13 amino acids. Deletions cut 3 bases from V and 7 bases from J, with 12 bases between. The CDR3 reads CASSFLRGRTQYF. The CDR3 DNA reads TGTGCCAGCAGCTTTTTACGAGGGAGGACCCAGTACTTC.

This clonotype was picked up a small number of times. The V gene is TRBV5-1, the J gene TRBJ2-5; possibly TRBD1 for D (5 bases). Germline lookup yields CDR1 SGHRS and CDR2 YFSETQ. There are 16 residues in the CDR3. V was cut by 0 bases and J by 5 bases, with 17 bases left in between. The CDR3 DNA is TGCGCCAGCAGCTTGGGACAGTCCGCCAGGTGGGAGACCCAGTACTTC. It is translated as CASSLGQSARWETQYF.

This clonotype was picked up a small number of times. The V and J genes are TRBV5-1 and TRBJ2-7; 7 positions match TRBD1. Germline V gene lookup returns CDR1 SGHRS and CDR2 YFSETQ. J lost 4 bases, V lost 4 bases, and 8 bases had no gene match. The CDR3 has 14 residues. The CDR3 DNA reads TGCGCCAGCAGCATCCGGGACAGAGATTACGAGCAGTACTTC. Protein: CASSIRDRDYEQYF.